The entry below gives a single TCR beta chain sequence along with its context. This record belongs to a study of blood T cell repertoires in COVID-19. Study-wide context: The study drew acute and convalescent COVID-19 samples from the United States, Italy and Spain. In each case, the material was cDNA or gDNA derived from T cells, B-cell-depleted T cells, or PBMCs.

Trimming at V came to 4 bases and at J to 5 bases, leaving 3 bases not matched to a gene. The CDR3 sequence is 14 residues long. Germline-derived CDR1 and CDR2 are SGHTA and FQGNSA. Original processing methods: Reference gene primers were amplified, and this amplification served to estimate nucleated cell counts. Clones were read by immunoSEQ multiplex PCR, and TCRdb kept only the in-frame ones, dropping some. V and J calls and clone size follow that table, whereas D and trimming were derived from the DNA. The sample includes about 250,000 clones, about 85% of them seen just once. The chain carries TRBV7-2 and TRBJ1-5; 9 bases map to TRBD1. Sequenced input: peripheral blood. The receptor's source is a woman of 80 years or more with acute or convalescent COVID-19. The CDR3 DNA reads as TGTGCCAGCAGCTCGACAGGGGGTCATCAGCCCCAGCATTTT. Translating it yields CASSSTGGHQPQHF.